This TCR beta chain emerged from a study of early T cells in non-severe SARS-CoV-2 infection. Each single cDNA molecule received a unique molecular identifier. TCRdb analysed the 5' RACE reads with MiXCR anew, one entry per CDR3 protein. Of some 80,000 distinct CDR3 sequences in the sample, approximately 5% were seen once. The germline V gene has CDR1 SEHNR and CDR2 FQNEAQ (reference sequence). V dropped 5 bases and J dropped 2; count of bases not matched to a gene: 10. There are 17 residues in the CDR3. The sample consisted of whole blood, taken at baseline. The chain carries TRBV7-9 and TRBJ1-5; the match to TRBD1 covers 9 bases. This TCR came from an adult who was a healthcare worker with PCR-confirmed SARS-CoV-2 infection or an uninfected control (not recorded which). The CDR3 sequence is CASSPYDRGEGNQPQHF. DNA of the CDR3: TGTGCCAGCAGCCCCTACGACAGGGGGGAGGGCAATCAGCCCCAGCATTTT.